A single sample is the source of the 30 T cell receptor beta chains below, sequenced in a study of technical replicates of blood from a few donors. Some clones are missing from TCRdb's copy, which holds only in-frame ones; the method was immunoSEQ multiplex PCR. The data contain about 79,000 clones, 90% to 95% of them singletons. The sequencing sample was made of T cells isolated from PBMCs. These receptors were obtained from a human donor in good health.

The table lists this clone with a count of one. This chain links TRBV7-9 with TRBJ1-2, with a tentative D call TRBD1 (5 bases). V lost 5 bases and J 8 bases, leaving 15 bases between the germline ends. This CDR3 has 13 amino acids. The germline V gene encodes CDR1 SEHNR and CDR2 FQNEAQ (reference sequence). The CDR3 DNA sequence: TGTGCCAGCAGCGCAGGGTCGGGGGACGGCTACACCTTC. Translated, it gives CASSAGSGDGYTF.

The rearrangement uses TRBV5-4 and TRBJ2-7; 8 positions agree with TRBD1. There are 18 residues in the CDR3. V dropped 0 bases and J dropped 0; count of bases not matched to a gene: 11. Germline CDR1 SGHNT, CDR2 YYREEE (reference sequence). CDR3 DNA sequence: TGTGCCAGCAGCTTGGATATTAGTTGGGGACAGGTCTCCTACGAGCAGTACTTC. This translates into CASSLDISWGQVSYEQYF. Based on the CDR3 plus reference TRBV5-4 and TRBJ2-7, the full variable domain is ETGVTQSPTHLIKTRGQQVTLRCSSQSGHNTVSWYQQALGQGPQFIFQYYREEENGRGNFPPRFSGLQFPNYSSELNVNALELDDSALYLCASSLDISWGQVSYEQYFGPGTRLTVT.

In its sample, this clone was seen a few times. CDR3 sequence reads: CASSQRTGTTNTGELFF. The CDR3 DNA is TGTGCCAGCAGCCAACGTACAGGCACGACGAACACCGGGGAGCTGTTTTTT. The chain carries TRBV4-2 and TRBJ2-2; D might be TRBD1 (5 bases). CDR3 length equals 17 residues. The germline gives CDR1 LGHNA, CDR2 YNFKEQ. V lost 2 bases to trimming and J lost 0 bases, with 13 bases between them.

The rearrangement links TRBV4-1 to TRBJ2-1; 8 bases match TRBD2. Germline CDR1 MGHRA, CDR2 YSYEKL. The trim removed 2 bases at V and 5 bases at J, leaving 5 bases unmatched. The CDR3 length is 15 residues. The CDR3 region has the DNA TGCGCCAGCAGCCAACCGACTAGCGCCGACAATGAGCAGTTCTTC. Its protein product is CASSQPTSADNEQFF.

This clone was found once. This sequence joins TRBV7-9 and TRBJ2-7, with 8 bases aligning to TRBD1. The junction had 4 bases not matched to a gene; V was cut back by 4 bases and J by 2 bases. The CDR3 has 14 amino acids. Germline V gene data show CDR1 as SEHNR and CDR2 as FQNEAQ (reference sequence). DNA for the CDR3: TGTGCCAGCAGCTACCGGGACAGGACCTACGAGCAGTACTTC. This sequence encodes CASSYRDRTYEQYF.

The table lists this clone with a count of one. The CDR3 bases are TGTGCCAGCAGCTTGGTTCCAGGGGGCTATGGCTACACCTTC. This translates into CASSLVPGGYGYTF. The chain joins TRBV5-6 to TRBJ1-2, with 7 bases matching TRBD1. The CDR3 covers 14 residues. V shed 0 bases and J 4 bases; nucleotides not matched to a gene: 3. In germline, CDR1 is SGHDT, CDR2 YYEEEE.

The chain combines TRBV7-8 with TRBJ2-1; TRBD2 matches 13 bases. Germline CDR1 reads SGHVS; CDR2 reads FQNEAQ. With V trimmed by 5 bases and J by 3 bases, 13 bases remained unmatched. The CDR3 sequence is 19 residues long. As DNA, the CDR3 is TGTGCCAGCAGCACTCGGTCCGGGACTAGCGGGGCCCACTACAATGAGCAGTTCTTC. Protein: CASSTRSGTSGAHYNEQFF.

V and J are TRBV5-5 and TRBJ1-2; D may be TRBD1 (6 bases). The CDR3 has 13 amino acids. V dropped 1 base and J dropped 8 bases, with 12 bases sitting between them. CDR1 is SGHKS, CDR2 YYEKEE, per germline (reference sequence). The CDR3 coding sequence is TGTGCCAGCAGCTTGTCAGGGGCGAAGGGCTACACCTTC. This gives the protein CASSLSGAKGYTF.

The V gene is TRBV11-2, the J gene TRBJ2-3; D ambiguous. Trimming left V 2 bases short and J 3 bases short, with 6 bases between. CDR3 size: 13 residues. CDR1 is SGHAT, CDR2 FQNNGV, per germline. This CDR3 reads CASSLSWTDTQYF. CDR3 sequence (DNA): TGTGCCAGCAGCTTAAGCTGGACAGATACGCAGTATTTT.

CDR3: CASSVSQVEQFF. Written as DNA, the CDR3 is TGTGCCAGCAGCGTATCCCAGGTTGAGCAGTTCTTC. The rearrangement uses TRBV9 and TRBJ2-1, with D unresolved. V lost 1 base to trimming and J lost 9 bases, with 8 bases between them. The germline V gene encodes CDR1 SGDLS and CDR2 YYNGEE. The CDR3 has 12 amino acids.

The CDR3 region is CASSLGEGRRNTGELFF. CDR3 coding DNA: TGTGCCAGCAGTTTGGGGGAGGGCAGACGGAACACCGGGGAGCTGTTTTTT. This rearrangement joins TRBV27 to TRBJ2-2; 7 nucleotides align to TRBD2. The germline gives CDR1 MNHEY, CDR2 SMNVEV (reference sequence). This CDR3 has 17 amino acids. V was pared by 3 bases and J by 1 base, with 8 bases of the junction left unmatched.

V gene TRBV4-1 combines with J gene TRBJ1-1; D possibly corresponds to TRBD1 (5 bases). Germline CDR1 and CDR2: MGHRA and YSYEKL. V was pared by 1 base and J by 0 bases, with 12 bases between. The CDR3 extends over 16 amino acids. CDR3 amino acids: CASSQGPIQVNTEAFF. The CDR3, as DNA: TGCGCCAGCAGCCAAGGACCTATACAGGTGAACACTGAAGCTTTCTTT.

The gene calls are TRBV2 and TRBJ2-7, with 10 bases fitting TRBD2. Germline V CDR1 and CDR2: SNHLY, FYNNEI. This CDR3 has 17 amino acids. V lost 1 base, J lost 1 base, and 7 bases stayed unmatched. This chain's CDR3 is CASSEGSGRASSYEQYF. Written as DNA, the CDR3 is TGTGCCAGCAGTGAAGGGAGCGGGAGGGCGTCGTCCTACGAGCAGTACTTC.

The chain is built from TRBV28 and TRBJ2-7; possibly TRBD1 for D (6 bases). Germline CDR1 and CDR2: MDHEN and SYDVKM. Deletions cut 9 bases from V and 2 bases from J, with 8 bases between. The CDR3 contains 11 residues. CDR3 sequence (DNA): TGTGCCAGTACAGGGACCTACGAGCAGTACTTC. It specifies CASTGTYEQYF.

In this sample, this clone turned up once. This chain links TRBV2 with TRBJ1-3; unclear D gene. The germline CDR1 and CDR2 sequences are SNHLY and FYNNEI. The V end was cut by 2 bases, the J end by 13 bases, with 15 bases between. The CDR3 sequence is 13 residues long. The CDR3 sequence is CASSEYSAGGIYF. The CDR3 DNA reads TGTGCCAGCAGTGAATACTCGGCAGGAGGAATATATTTT.

This clone appeared a single time. This sequence joins TRBV10-3 and TRBJ2-1, with 8 bases lining up with TRBD2. The CDR3 sequence is 16 residues long. The V segment lost 2 bases and the J segment 2 bases; nucleotides outside the gene matches: 5. Germline CDR1 ENHRY, CDR2 SYGVKD. The CDR3: CAISESGSGAYNEQFF. The CDR3 DNA follows: TGTGCCATCAGTGAGAGTGGTAGCGGGGCCTACAATGAGCAGTTCTTC.

The CDR3 sequence: CASSERRANEKLFF. CDR3 in DNA: TGTGCCAGCAGTGAGAGGAGAGCTAATGAAAAACTGTTTTTT. The rearrangement uses TRBV28 and TRBJ1-4; D call uncertain. The CDR3 has 14 amino acids. Germline lookup yields CDR1 MDHEN and CDR2 SYDVKM. Trimming pared 5 bases from V and 3 bases from J, leaving 10 bases between.

The V call is TRBV5-1, the J call TRBJ2-1; D call uncertain. CDR3 length: 14 residues. V dropped 4 bases and J dropped 2 bases, with 10 bases sitting between them. CDR1 is SGHRS and CDR2 is YFSETQ in the germline V gene. The CDR3 is CASSPGPAYNEQFF. The CDR3, as DNA: TGCGCCAGCAGCCCTGGGCCAGCCTACAATGAGCAGTTCTTC.

This sequence joins TRBV30 and TRBJ1-4; D call uncertain. CDR1 and CDR2 (germline): GTSNPN, SVGIG (reference sequence). This CDR3 spans 11 amino acids. Trimming took off 6 bases at V and 5 bases at J, with 7 bases between the two ends. The CDR3 spells CACQANEKLFF. Written as DNA, the CDR3 is TGTGCCTGTCAGGCAAATGAAAAACTGTTTTTT.

The J gene is TRBJ2-5, the V gene TRBV5-1; a weak D match, TRBD2 (5 bases). The CDR3 spans 15 residues. The V end lost 3 bases, the J end lost 4 bases, and 16 bases lay between the germline ends. The germline gives CDR1 SGHRS, CDR2 YFSETQ. CDR3 amino acids: CASSSGLRLPETQYF. The CDR3 region has the DNA TGCGCCAGCAGCTCTGGACTCCGGCTCCCAGAGACCCAGTACTTC.

J is TRBJ2-3 and V is TRBV19; possible D gene TRBD2, 5 bases. This CDR3 spans 13 amino acids. Germline CDR1 is LNHDA and CDR2 is SQIVND (reference sequence). Deletions cut 5 bases from V and 2 bases from J, with 8 bases between. CDR3: CASSRTVTDTQYF. CDR3 DNA sequence: TGTGCCAGTAGTCGGACTGTCACAGATACGCAGTATTTT.

V and J are TRBV18 and TRBJ1-5; 7 bases agree with TRBD1. The germline CDR1 and CDR2 sequences are KGHSH and LQKENI. This CDR3 spans 15 amino acids. Germline trimming cut 3 bases from V and 6 bases from J; bases unmatched to any gene: 8. The CDR3 sequence: CASSPGQRSLQPQHF. In DNA, the CDR3 is TGTGCCAGCTCACCGGGACAGAGGAGCCTTCAGCCCCAGCATTTT.

In its sample, this clone was seen once. The chain employs TRBV18 and TRBJ2-7, with 9 bases identical to TRBD1. The germline V gene encodes CDR1 KGHSH and CDR2 LQKENI. The CDR3 contains 16 residues. J gave up 5 bases and V 2 bases, and 10 bases lay outside the gene matches. The chain's CDR3 is CASSPNLRTGENEQYF. DNA of the CDR3: TGTGCCAGCTCACCAAATCTAAGGACAGGGGAGAACGAGCAGTACTTC. The full variable domain, rest sourced from reference TRBV18 and TRBJ2-7, is NAGVMQNPRHLVRRRGQEARLRCSPMKGHSHVYWYRQLPEEGLKFMVYLQKENIIDESGMPKERFSAEFPKEGPSILRIQQVVRGDSAAYFCASSPNLRTGENEQYFGPGTRLTVT.

The chain links TRBV6-4 to TRBJ1-2; no clear D. Trimming shortened V by 2 bases and J by 7 bases, and 14 bases separated the two germline ends. The CDR3 is made up of 14 amino acids. Germline CDR1 MRHNA, CDR2 SNTAGT. The CDR3 loop is CASSDGQPGRGYTF. In DNA form, the CDR3 reads TGTGCCAGCAGTGACGGCCAGCCAGGCCGTGGCTACACCTTC.

The rearrangement uses TRBV7-8 and TRBJ1-5; D is perhaps TRBD1 (5 bases). The V gene's germline CDR1 is SGHVS and CDR2 FQNEAQ. The CDR3 runs to 15 residues. The germline V and J ends were trimmed by 3 bases and 7 bases, with 16 bases remaining between them. CDR3 amino acids: CASSLYQGTDQPQHF. The CDR3 bases are TGTGCCAGCAGCTTGTATCAGGGTACCGACCAGCCCCAGCATTTT.

The CDR3 nucleotides are TGTGCCAGCAGCTTAGTCCGACTTAAGTCGGAGACCCAGTACTTC. Its translation: CASSLVRLKSETQYF. The rearrangement uses TRBV7-9 and TRBJ2-5; unclear D gene. The CDR3 is made up of 15 amino acids. Per the germline V gene, CDR1 is SEHNR and CDR2 is FQNEAQ (reference sequence). The V end lost 1 base, the J end lost 5 bases, and 14 bases lay between the germline ends.

This clone was observed once. This chain connects TRBV7-9 to TRBJ2-5, with a possible D match to TRBD1 (6 bases). CDR1 is SEHNR, CDR2 FQNEAQ, per germline (reference sequence). The germline V and J ends were trimmed by 0 bases and 3 bases, with 11 bases remaining between them. The CDR3 consists of 15 residues. This CDR3 is CASSLAGAGKETQYF. In DNA form, the CDR3 reads TGTGCCAGCAGCTTAGCGGGGGCGGGCAAAGAGACCCAGTACTTC.

This clone came up a few times. This chain joins TRBV14 and TRBJ1-1; D might be TRBD1 (5 bases). V was clipped by 9 bases and J by 0 bases, with 11 bases between them. Germline V lookup: CDR1 SGHDN, CDR2 FVKESK. This CDR3 region has 13 residues. DNA of the CDR3: TGTGCCAGTGCGACAGCAATGAACACTGAAGCTTTCTTT. Translating gives CASATAMNTEAFF.

The chain recombines TRBV5-4 with TRBJ2-7; weak D call: TRBD1 (5 bases). This CDR3 has 16 amino acids. Germline loops: CDR1 SGHNT, CDR2 YYREEE (reference sequence). V was cut by 4 bases and J by 1 base, with 18 bases left in between. Written as DNA, the CDR3 is TGTGCCAGCAGCGCTGAATACATAGGGGAATCCTACGAGCAGTACTTC. Protein sequence: CASSAEYIGESYEQYF. The full variable domain, rest sourced from reference TRBV5-4 and TRBJ2-7, is ETGVTQSPTHLIKTRGQQVTLRCSSQSGHNTVSWYQQALGQGPQFIFQYYREEENGRGNFPPRFSGLQFPNYSSELNVNALELDDSALYLCASSAEYIGESYEQYFGPGTRLTVT.

The genes are TRBV7-2 and TRBJ1-2; 7 bases map to TRBD1. Trimming took 4 bases from V and 7 from J; bases not matched to a gene: 9. The CDR3 has 14 amino acids. Germline CDR1 is SGHTA and CDR2 is FQGNSA. The CDR3, as DNA: TGTGCCAGCAGCTCCCGACAGGGTCTTGTTGGCTACACCTTC. Translating it yields CASSSRQGLVGYTF.